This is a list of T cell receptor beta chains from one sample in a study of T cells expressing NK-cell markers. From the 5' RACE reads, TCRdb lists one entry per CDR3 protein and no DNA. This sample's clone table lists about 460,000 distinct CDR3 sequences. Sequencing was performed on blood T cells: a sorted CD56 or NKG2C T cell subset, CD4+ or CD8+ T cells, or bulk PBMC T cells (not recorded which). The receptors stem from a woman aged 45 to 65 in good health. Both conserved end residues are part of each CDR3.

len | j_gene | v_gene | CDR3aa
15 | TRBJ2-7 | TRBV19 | CASSIRGGPSYEQYF
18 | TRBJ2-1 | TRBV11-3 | CASSPGTSGRGSYNEQFF
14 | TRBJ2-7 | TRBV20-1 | CSATPRRASYEQYF
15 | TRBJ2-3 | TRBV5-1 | CASSLSAGLPDTQYF
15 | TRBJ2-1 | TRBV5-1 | CASSLVGRSYNEQFF
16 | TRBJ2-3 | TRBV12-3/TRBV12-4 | CASSLAGTPGTGTQYF
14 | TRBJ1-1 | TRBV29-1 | CSVEDTGALTEAFF
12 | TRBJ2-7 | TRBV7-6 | CASSHYRDEQYF
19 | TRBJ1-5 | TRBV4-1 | CASSQSILGLPHSNQPQHF
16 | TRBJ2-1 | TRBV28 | CASSPSSPSGVNEQFF
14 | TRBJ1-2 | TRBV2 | CASSESRPNYGYTF
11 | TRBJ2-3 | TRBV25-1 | CASGNTDTQYF
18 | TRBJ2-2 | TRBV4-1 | CASLFFCLAGEMTGELFF
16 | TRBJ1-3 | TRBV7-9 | CASSLGAVSSGNTIYF
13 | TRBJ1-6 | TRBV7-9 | CASSSQQYSPLHF
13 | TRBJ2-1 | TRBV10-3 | CAIGRTSSNEQFF
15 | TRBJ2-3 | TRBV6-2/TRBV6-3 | CASSLPSVTTDTQYF
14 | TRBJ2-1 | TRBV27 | CASRTYGLLHEQFF
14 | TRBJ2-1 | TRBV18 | CASSPGPGGREQFF
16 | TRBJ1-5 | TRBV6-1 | CASSDDVGRVNQPQHF
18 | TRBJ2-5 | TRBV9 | CASSVGEGFVLFQETQYF
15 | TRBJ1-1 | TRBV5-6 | CASSSPDSFGTEAFF